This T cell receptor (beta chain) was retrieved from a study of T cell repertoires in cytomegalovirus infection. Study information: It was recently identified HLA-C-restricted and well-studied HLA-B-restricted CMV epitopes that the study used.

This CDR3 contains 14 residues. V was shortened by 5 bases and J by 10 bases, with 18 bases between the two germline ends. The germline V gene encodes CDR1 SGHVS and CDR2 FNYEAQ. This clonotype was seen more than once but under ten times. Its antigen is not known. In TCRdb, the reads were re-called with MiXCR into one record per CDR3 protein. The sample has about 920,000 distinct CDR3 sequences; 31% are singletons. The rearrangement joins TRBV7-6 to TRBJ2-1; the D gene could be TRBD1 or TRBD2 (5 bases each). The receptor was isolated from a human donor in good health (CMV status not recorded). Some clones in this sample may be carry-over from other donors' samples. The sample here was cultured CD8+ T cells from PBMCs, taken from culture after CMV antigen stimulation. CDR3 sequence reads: CASSPSSRDGEQFF. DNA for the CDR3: TGTGCCAGCAGCCCCTCCTCCAGGGACGGGGAGCAGTTCTTC.